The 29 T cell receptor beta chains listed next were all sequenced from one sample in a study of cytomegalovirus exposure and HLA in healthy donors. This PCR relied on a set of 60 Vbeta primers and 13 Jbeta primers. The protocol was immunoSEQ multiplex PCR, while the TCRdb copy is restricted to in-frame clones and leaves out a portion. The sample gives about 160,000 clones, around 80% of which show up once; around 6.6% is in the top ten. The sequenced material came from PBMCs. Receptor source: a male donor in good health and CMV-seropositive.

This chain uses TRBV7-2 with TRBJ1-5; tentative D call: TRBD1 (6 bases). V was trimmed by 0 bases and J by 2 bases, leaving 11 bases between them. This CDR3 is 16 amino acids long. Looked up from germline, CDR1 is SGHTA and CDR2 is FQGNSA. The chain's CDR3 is CASSLAQGLRNQPQHF. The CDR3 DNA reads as TGTGCCAGCAGCTTAGCGCAGGGGCTTCGCAATCAGCCCCAGCATTTT.

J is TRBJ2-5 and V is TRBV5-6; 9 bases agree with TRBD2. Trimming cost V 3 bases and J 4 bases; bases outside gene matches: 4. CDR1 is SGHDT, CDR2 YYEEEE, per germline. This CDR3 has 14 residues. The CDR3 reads CASSSAGGSETQYF. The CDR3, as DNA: TGTGCCAGCAGCTCGGCGGGGGGGTCAGAGACCCAGTACTTC.

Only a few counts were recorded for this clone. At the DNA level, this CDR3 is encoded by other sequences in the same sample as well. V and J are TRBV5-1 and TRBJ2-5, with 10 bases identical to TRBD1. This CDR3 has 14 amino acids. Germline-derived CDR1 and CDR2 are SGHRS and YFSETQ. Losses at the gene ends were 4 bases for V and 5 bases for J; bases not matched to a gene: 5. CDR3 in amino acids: CASSPGQGWETQYF. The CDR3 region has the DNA TGCGCCAGCAGCCCGGGACAGGGGTGGGAGACCCAGTACTTC.

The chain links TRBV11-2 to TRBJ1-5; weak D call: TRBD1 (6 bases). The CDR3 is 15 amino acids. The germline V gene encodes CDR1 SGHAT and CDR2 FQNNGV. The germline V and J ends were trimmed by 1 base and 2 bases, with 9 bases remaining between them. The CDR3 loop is CASSLGDMGNQPQHF. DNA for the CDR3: TGTGCCAGCAGCTTAGGGGACATGGGCAATCAGCCCCAGCATTTT.

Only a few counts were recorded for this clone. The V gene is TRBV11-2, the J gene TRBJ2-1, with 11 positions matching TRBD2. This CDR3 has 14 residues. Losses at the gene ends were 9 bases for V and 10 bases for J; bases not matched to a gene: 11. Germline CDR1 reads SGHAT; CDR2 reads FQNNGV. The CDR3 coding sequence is TGTGCCAGTCGAGGGACTAGCGGTCTGGGCGAGCAGTTCTTC. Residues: CASRGTSGLGEQFF.

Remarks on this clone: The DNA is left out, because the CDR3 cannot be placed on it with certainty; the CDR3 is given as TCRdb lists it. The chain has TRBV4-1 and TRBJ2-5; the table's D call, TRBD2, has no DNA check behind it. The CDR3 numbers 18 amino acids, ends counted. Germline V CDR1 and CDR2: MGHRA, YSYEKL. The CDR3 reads CASSQPLYQREWSYEQYF.

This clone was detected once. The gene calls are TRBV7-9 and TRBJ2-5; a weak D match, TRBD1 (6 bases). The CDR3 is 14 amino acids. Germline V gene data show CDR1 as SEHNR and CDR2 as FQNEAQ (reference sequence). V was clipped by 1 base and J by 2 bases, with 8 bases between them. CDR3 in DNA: TGTGCCAGCAGCTTAGTTGACAGGCAAGAGACCCAGTACTTC. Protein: CASSLVDRQETQYF.

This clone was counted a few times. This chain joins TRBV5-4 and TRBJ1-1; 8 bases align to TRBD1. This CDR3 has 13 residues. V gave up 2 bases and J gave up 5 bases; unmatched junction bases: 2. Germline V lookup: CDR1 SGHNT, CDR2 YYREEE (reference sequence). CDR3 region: CASSLQGGTEAFF. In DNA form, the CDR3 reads TGTGCCAGCAGCTTACAGGGGGGGACTGAAGCTTTCTTT.

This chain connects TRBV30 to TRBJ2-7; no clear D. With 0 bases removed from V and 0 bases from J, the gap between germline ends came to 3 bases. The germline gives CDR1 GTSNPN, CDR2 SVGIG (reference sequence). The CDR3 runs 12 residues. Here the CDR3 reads CAWSVSSYEQYF. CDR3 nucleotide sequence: TGTGCCTGGAGTGTTAGCTCCTACGAGCAGTACTTC.

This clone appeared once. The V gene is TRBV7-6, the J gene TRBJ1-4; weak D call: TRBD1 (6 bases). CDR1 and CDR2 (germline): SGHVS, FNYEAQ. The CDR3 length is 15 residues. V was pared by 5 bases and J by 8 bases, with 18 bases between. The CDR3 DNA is TGTGCCAGCAGCGCCCCCCAGGGGCTAGGGGAAAAACTGTTTTTT. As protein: CASSAPQGLGEKLFF. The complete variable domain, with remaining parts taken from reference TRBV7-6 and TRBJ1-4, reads GAGVSQSPRYKVTKRGQDVALRCDPISGHVSLYWYRQALGQGPEFLTYFNYEAQQDKSGLPNDRFSAERPEGSISTLTIQRTEQRDSAMYRCASSAPQGLGEKLFFGSGTQLSVL.

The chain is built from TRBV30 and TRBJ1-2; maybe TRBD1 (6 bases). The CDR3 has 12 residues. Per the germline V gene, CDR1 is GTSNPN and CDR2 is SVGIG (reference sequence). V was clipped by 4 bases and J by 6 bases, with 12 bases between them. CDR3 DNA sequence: TGTGCCTGGACCTTACAGGGTGATGGCTACACCTTC. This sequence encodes CAWTLQGDGYTF. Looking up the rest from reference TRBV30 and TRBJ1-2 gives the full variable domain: SQTIHQWPATLVQPVGSPLSLECTVEGTSNPNLYWYRQAAGRGLQLLFYSVGIGQISSEVPQNLSASRPQDRQFILSSKKLLLSDSGFYLCAWTLQGDGYTFGSGTRLTVV.

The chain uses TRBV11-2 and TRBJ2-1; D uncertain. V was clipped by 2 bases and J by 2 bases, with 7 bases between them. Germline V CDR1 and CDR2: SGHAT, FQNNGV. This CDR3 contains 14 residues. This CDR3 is CASSLQAPYNEQFF. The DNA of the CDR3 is TGTGCCAGCAGCTTACAGGCCCCCTACAATGAGCAGTTCTTC.

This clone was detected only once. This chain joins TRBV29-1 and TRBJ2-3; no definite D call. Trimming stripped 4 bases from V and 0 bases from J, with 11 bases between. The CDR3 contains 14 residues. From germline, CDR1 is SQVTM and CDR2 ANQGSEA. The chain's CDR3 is CSVAGVTSTDTQYF. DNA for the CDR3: TGCAGCGTTGCAGGCGTAACTAGCACAGATACGCAGTATTTT.

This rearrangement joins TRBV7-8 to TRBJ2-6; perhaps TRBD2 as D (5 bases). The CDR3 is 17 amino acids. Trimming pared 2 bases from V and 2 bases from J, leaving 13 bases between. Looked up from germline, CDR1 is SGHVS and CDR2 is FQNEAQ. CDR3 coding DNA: TGTGCCAGCAGCTTACCCCGGTCGGAGGCTGGGGCCAACGTCCTGACTTTC. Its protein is CASSLPRSEAGANVLTF.

The CDR3 coding sequence is TGCGCCAGCAGCCAAGAGACTAGCTTGGGGACCCAGTACTTC. It specifies CASSQETSLGTQYF. The chain employs TRBV4-3 and TRBJ2-5, with 7 bases aligning to TRBD2. CDR1 is LGHNA and CDR2 is YSLEER in the germline V gene. The CDR3 covers 14 residues. The V and J ends lost 0 bases and 7 bases, in that order; junction bases with no gene match: 5.

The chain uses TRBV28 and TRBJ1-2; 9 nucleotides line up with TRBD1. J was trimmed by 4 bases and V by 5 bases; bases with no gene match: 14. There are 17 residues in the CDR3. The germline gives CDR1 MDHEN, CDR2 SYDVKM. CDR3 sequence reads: CASSTSGTGILGYGYTF. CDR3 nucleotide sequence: TGTGCCAGCAGTACATCCGGGACAGGGATCCTAGGCTATGGCTACACCTTC.

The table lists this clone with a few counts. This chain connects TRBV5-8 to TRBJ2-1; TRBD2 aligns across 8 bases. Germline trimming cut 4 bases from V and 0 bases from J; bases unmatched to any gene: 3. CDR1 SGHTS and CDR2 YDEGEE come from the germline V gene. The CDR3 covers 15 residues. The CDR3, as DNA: TGTGCCAGCAGCGCCCTAGCGGGCTCCTACAATGAGCAGTTCTTC. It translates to CASSALAGSYNEQFF.

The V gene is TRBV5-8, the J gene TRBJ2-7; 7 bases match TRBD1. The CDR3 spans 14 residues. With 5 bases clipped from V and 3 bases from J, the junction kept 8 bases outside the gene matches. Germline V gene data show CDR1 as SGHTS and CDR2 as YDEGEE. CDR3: CASRAGTADYEQYF. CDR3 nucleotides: TGTGCCAGCAGGGCCGGGACAGCAGACTACGAGCAGTACTTC.

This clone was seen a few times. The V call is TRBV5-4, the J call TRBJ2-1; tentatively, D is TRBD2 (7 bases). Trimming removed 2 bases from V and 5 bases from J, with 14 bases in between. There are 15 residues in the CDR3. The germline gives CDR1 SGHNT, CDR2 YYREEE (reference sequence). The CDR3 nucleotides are TGTGCCAGCAGCTTCTGGCTAGGGGGGGACAATGAGCAGTTCTTC. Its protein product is CASSFWLGGDNEQFF.

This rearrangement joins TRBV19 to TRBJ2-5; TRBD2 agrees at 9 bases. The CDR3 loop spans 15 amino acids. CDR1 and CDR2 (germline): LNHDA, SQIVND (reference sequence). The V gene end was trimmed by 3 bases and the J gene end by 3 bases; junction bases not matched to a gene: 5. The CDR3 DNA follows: TGTGCCAGTAGTATGACTAGCGGCCGCAAAGAGACCCAGTACTTC. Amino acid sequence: CASSMTSGRKETQYF.

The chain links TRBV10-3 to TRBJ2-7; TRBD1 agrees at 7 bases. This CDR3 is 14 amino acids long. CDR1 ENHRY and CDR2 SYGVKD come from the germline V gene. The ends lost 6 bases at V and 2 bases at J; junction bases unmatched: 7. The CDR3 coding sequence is TGTGCCATCAGAGCCGGGACAGCAACCTACGAGCAGTACTTC. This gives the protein CAIRAGTATYEQYF.

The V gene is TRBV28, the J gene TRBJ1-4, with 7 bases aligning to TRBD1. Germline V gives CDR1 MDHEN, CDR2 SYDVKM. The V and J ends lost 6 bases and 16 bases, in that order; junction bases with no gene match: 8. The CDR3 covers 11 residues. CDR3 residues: CASSTDRLRFF. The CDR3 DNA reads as TGTGCCAGCAGCACGGACAGGTTACGGTTTTTT.

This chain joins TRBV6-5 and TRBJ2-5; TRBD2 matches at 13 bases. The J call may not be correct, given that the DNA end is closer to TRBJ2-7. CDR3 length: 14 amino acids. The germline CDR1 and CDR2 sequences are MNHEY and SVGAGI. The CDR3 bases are TGTGCCAGCAGGCGACTAGCGGGAGGCTACGAGCAGTACTTC. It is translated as CASRRLAGGYEQYF.

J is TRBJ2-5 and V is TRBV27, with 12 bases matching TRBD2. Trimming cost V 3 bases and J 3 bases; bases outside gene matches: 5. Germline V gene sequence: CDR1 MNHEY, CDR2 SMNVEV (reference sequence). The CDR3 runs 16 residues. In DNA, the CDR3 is TGTGCCAGCAGTTTCTTGACTAGCGGGAGTGAAGAGACCCAGTACTTC. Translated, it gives CASSFLTSGSEETQYF.

CDR3 sequence reads: CAISAGRVGDEQYF. The CDR3 DNA is TGTGCCATCAGTGCCGGCAGGGTGGGCGACGAGCAGTACTTC. This rearrangement joins TRBV10-3 to TRBJ2-7; a weak D match, TRBD1 (5 bases). Germline lookup yields CDR1 ENHRY and CDR2 SYGVKD. This CDR3 is built from 14 residues. Trimming shortened V by 4 bases and J by 5 bases, and 15 bases separated the two germline ends.

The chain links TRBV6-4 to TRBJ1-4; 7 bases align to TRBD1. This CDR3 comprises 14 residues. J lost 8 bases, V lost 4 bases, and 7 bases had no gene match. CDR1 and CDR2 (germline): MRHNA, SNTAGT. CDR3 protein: CASSGTQGKEKLFF. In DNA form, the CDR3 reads TGTGCCAGCAGTGGCACACAGGGGAAGGAAAAACTGTTTTTT.

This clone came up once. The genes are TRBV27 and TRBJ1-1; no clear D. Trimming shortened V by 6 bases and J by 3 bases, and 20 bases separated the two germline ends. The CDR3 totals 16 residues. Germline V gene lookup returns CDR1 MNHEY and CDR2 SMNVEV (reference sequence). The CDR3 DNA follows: TGTGCCAGCAGGAGAGCAACAGCGGTATCGTACACTGAAGCTTTCTTT. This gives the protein CASRRATAVSYTEAFF.

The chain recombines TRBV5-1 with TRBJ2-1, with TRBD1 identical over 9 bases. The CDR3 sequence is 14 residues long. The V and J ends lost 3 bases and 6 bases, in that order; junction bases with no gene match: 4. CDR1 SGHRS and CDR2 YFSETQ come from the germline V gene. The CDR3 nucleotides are TGCGCCAGCAGCTCCGGGACAGGGAGCAATGAGCAGTTCTTC. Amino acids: CASSSGTGSNEQFF.

The CDR3 nucleotides read TGTGCCAGCAGCTTGGCCGGGGGACCCTTTCCCGGGCAGTACTTC. Protein sequence: CASSLAGGPFPGQYF. V is TRBV5-4 and J is TRBJ2-7; weak D call: TRBD2 (6 bases). V lost 0 bases, J lost 9 bases, and 19 bases lay in between. The CDR3 runs 15 residues. The germline V gene has CDR1 SGHNT and CDR2 YYREEE (reference sequence).